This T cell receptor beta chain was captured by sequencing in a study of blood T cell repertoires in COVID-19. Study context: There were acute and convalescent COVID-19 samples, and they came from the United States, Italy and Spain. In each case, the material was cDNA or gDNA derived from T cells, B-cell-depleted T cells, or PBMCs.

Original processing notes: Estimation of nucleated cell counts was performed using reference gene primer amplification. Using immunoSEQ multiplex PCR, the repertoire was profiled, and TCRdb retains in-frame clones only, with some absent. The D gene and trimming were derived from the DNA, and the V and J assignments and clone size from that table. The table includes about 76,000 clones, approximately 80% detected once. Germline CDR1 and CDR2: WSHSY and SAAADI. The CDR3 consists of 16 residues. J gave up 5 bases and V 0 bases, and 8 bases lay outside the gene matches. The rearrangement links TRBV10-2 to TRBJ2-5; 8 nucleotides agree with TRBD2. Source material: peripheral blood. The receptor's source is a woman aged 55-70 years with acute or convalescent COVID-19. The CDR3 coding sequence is TGCGCCAGCAGTGAGTCACTCGGGGGGGCCGAGGAGACCCAGTACTTC. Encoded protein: CASSESLGGAEETQYF.